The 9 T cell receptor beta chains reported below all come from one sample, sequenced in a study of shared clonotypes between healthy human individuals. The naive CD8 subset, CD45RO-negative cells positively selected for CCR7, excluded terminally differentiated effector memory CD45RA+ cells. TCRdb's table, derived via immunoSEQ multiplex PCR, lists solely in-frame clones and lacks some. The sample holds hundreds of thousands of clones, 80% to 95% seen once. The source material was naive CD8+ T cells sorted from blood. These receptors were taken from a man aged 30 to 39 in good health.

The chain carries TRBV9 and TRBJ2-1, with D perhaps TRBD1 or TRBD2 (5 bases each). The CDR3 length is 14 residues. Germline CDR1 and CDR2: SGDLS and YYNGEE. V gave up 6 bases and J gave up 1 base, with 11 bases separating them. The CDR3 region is CASNGGPSYNEQFF. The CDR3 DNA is TGTGCCAGCAATGGGGGACCATCCTACAATGAGCAGTTCTTC.

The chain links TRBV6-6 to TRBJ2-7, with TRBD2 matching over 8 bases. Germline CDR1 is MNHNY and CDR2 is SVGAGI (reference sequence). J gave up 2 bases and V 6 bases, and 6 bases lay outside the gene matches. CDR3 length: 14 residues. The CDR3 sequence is CASSPRGGPYEQYF. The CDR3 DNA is TGTGCCAGCAGCCCCCGGGGGGGGCCCTACGAGCAGTACTTC.

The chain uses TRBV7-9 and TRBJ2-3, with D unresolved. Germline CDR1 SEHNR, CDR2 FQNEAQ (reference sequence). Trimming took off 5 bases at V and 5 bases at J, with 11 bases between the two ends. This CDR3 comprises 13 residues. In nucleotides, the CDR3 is TGTGCCAGCAGCCCCTCCCTGGGAGATACGCAGTATTTT. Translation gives CASSPSLGDTQYF. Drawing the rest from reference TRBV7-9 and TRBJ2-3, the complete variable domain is DTGVSQNPRHKITKRGQNVTFRCDPISEHNRLYWYRQTLGQGPEFLTYFQNEAQLEKSRLLSDRFSAERPKGSFSTLEIQRTEQGDSAMYLCASSPSLGDTQYFGPGTRLTVL.

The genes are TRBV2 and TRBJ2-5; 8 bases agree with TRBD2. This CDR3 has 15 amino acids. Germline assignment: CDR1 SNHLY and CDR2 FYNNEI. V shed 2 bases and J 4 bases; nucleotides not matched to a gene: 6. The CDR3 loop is CASSELAGRGETQYF. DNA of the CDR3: TGTGCCAGCAGTGAATTAGCGGGAAGGGGAGAGACCCAGTACTTC.

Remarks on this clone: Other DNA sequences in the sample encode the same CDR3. In DNA, the CDR3 is TGCGCCAGCAGCTGGGGACAGGGAAACACTGAAGCTTTCTTT. This gives the protein CASSWGQGNTEAFF. The chain combines TRBV5-1 with TRBJ1-1; 9 bases align to TRBD1. The junction had 2 bases not matched to a gene; V was cut back by 3 bases and J by 2 bases. The CDR3 has 14 amino acids. Germline V gene sequence: CDR1 SGHRS, CDR2 YFSETQ.

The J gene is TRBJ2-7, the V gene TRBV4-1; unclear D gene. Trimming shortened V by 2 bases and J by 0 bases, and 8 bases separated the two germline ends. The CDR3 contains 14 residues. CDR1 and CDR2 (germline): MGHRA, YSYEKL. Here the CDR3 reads CASSQSMPSYEQYF. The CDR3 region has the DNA TGCGCCAGCAGCCAATCAATGCCCTCCTACGAGCAGTACTTC.

The CDR3 nucleotides are TGTGCCAGCAGCTTAGGGGCCGGGGTAAGCTCCTACAATGAGCAGTTCTTC. Its protein is CASSLGAGVSSYNEQFF. The rearrangement links TRBV11-1 to TRBJ2-1; tentatively, D is TRBD2 (5 bases). The CDR3 is made up of 17 amino acids. Deletions cut 1 base from V and 0 bases from J, with 13 bases between. CDR1 is SGHAT, CDR2 FQDESV, per germline (reference sequence). The full variable domain, completed using reference TRBV11-1 and TRBJ2-1, is EAEVAQSPRYKITEKSQAVAFWCDPISGHATLYWYRQILGQGPELLVQFQDESVVDDSQLPKDRFSAERLKGVDSTLKIQPAELGDSAMYLCASSLGAGVSSYNEQFFGPGTRLTVL.

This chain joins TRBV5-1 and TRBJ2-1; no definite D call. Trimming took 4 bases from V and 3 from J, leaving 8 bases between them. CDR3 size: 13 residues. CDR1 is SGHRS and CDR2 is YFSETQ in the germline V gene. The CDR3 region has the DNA TGCGCCAGCAGCCCGGCTAGCTACAATGAGCAGTTCTTC. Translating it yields CASSPASYNEQFF. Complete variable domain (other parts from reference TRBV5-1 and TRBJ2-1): KAGVTQTPRYLIKTRGQQVTLSCSPISGHRSVSWYQQTPGQGLQFLFEYFSETQRNKGNFPGRFSGRQFSNSRSEMNVSTLELGDSALYLCASSPASYNEQFFGPGTRLTVL.

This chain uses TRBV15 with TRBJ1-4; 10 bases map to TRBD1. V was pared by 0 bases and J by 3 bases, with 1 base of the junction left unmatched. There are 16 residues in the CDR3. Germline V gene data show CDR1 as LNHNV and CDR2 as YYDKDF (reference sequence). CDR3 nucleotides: TGTGCCACCAGCAGAGATGGGACAGGGGCTAATGAAAAACTGTTTTTT. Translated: CATSRDGTGANEKLFF. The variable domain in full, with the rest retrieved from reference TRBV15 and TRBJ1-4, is DAMVIQNPRYQVTQFGKPVTLSCSQTLNHNVMYWYQQKSSQAPKLLFHYYDKDFNNEADTPDNFQSRRPNTSFCFLDIRSPGLGDTAMYLCATSRDGTGANEKLFFGSGTQLSVL.